The 20 T cell receptor beta chains below come from one sample, sequenced in a study of T-cell reconstitution after alpha-beta-depleted transplantation in children. As it was prepared, the TCRbeta library received unique molecular identifiers. TCRdb re-called the PCR reads with MiXCR, one entry per CDR3 protein. The sample yields about 980,000 distinct CDR3 sequences, 25% to 30% seen once. Sequenced material: PBMCs, mostly from graft donor cells, taken 360 days after TCRalphabeta/CD19-depleted stem cell transplant. These receptors were collected from a boy in the first two years of life who had a stem cell transplant for SCID, so the T cells may come from the graft donor.

This clonotype was picked up a small number of times. This chain links TRBV20-1 with TRBJ2-3, with D perhaps TRBD2 (7 bases). The CDR3 runs to 14 residues. The V end was cut by 5 bases, the J end by 5 bases, with 17 bases between. Germline-derived CDR1 and CDR2 are DFQATT and SNEGSKA (reference sequence). CDR3 DNA sequence: TGCAGTGCTCCGGGGGGCCGAGTGGGAGATACGCAGTATTTT. Residues: CSAPGGRVGDTQYF.

This clonotype came up a few times. The chain joins TRBV9 to TRBJ1-1, with D perhaps matching TRBD1 (5 bases). The CDR3 has 15 residues. Germline V gene lookup returns CDR1 SGDLS and CDR2 YYNGEE. The V gene lost 4 bases and the J gene lost 1 base, with 14 bases spanning the gap. CDR3 bases: TGTGCCAGCAGCCCCACCGGGACCGAGAACACTGAAGCTTTCTTT. It translates to CASSPTGTENTEAFF.

This clonotype was counted once. This chain connects TRBV4-1 to TRBJ2-2, with D perhaps being TRBD1 or TRBD2 (6 bases each). The CDR3 consists of 15 residues. V was pared by 5 bases and J by 4 bases, with 14 bases between. Germline loops: CDR1 MGHRA, CDR2 YSYEKL. The CDR3 here is CASSTPGEATGELFF. The CDR3 region has the DNA TGCGCCAGCAGCACTCCAGGGGAGGCCACCGGGGAGCTGTTTTTT.

V is TRBV5-5 and J is TRBJ2-3; D ambiguous. The V gene's germline CDR1 is SGHKS and CDR2 YYEKEE (reference sequence). The CDR3 totals 16 residues. Deletions cut 0 bases from V and 1 base from J, with 12 bases between. In nucleotides, the CDR3 is TGTGCCAGCAGCTTGGGACGGGTGGGTCGCACAGATACGCAGTATTTT. Translation gives CASSLGRVGRTDTQYF.

The chain links TRBV20-1 to TRBJ1-4; D may be TRBD1 (6 bases). The germline gives CDR1 DFQATT, CDR2 SNEGSKA (reference sequence). The length of the CDR3 is 15 residues. V dropped 3 bases and J dropped 4 bases, with 15 bases sitting between them. This CDR3 reads CSARAPGALNEKLFF. For the CDR3, the DNA is TGCAGTGCTAGGGCACCGGGGGCTCTTAATGAAAAACTGTTTTTT.

This clonotype occurred a few times. The chain carries TRBV25-1 and TRBJ2-1; D is perhaps TRBD1 or TRBD2 (5 bases each). CDR1 and CDR2 from the germline V gene are MGHDK and SYGVNS. The CDR3 loop spans 14 amino acids. V dropped 4 bases and J dropped 8 bases, with 15 bases sitting between them. CDR3 in amino acids: CASSGPWWDDEQFF. For the CDR3, the DNA is TGTGCCAGCAGTGGGCCCTGGTGGGACGATGAGCAGTTCTTC.

In its sample, this clonotype was seen a few times. This chain uses TRBV12-3 or TRBV12-4 with TRBJ2-7; D could derive from TRBD1 or TRBD2 (6 bases each). The ends were cut back, 5 bases at V and 0 bases at J, with 17 bases in the middle. The CDR3 has 16 amino acids. CDR3 coding DNA: TGTGCCAGCAGTGCGGGGACATCAGCCTTCTCCTACGAGCAGTACTTC. Residues: CASSAGTSAFSYEQYF.

A few counts support this clonotype. This chain connects TRBV28 to TRBJ1-5, with 10 bases aligning to TRBD1. V shed 3 bases and J 2 bases; nucleotides not matched to a gene: 4. The CDR3 totals 16 residues. Germline V gene data show CDR1 as MDHEN and CDR2 as SYDVKM. Here the CDR3 reads CASSFPGTGGNQPQHF. The CDR3 nucleotides read TGTGCCAGCAGTTTTCCCGGGACAGGGGGCAATCAGCCCCAGCATTTT.

This clonotype was recorded a few times. V gene TRBV9 combines with J gene TRBJ2-2; tentative D call: TRBD1 (6 bases). Germline CDR1 reads SGDLS; CDR2 reads YYNGEE. CDR3 length: 15 residues. Trimming stripped 4 bases from V and 1 base from J, with 11 bases between. The CDR3 reads CASSTHRVNTGELFF. Written as DNA, the CDR3 is TGTGCCAGCAGCACACACAGGGTGAACACCGGGGAGCTGTTTTTT.

The V gene is TRBV7-9, the J gene TRBJ2-7; 9 nucleotides match TRBD1. Germline CDR1 and CDR2: SEHNR and FQNEAQ (reference sequence). The CDR3 consists of 15 residues. V was clipped by 6 bases and J by 2 bases; unmatched bases: 8. CDR3 sequence: CASSSGTGLPYEQYF. The CDR3 nucleotides are TGTGCCAGCAGTTCCGGGACAGGGTTGCCCTACGAGCAGTACTTC. Together with reference TRBV7-9 and TRBJ2-7, the CDR3 gives the full variable domain: DTGVSQNPRHKITKRGQNVTFRCDPISEHNRLYWYRQTLGQGPEFLTYFQNEAQLEKSRLLSDRFSAERPKGSFSTLEIQRTEQGDSAMYLCASSSGTGLPYEQYFGPGTRLTVT.

J is TRBJ1-2 and V is TRBV20-1; D gene ambiguous. Germline V gene lookup returns CDR1 DFQATT and CDR2 SNEGSKA (reference sequence). Trimming removed 6 bases from V and 6 bases from J, with 17 bases in between. The CDR3 totals 13 residues. CDR3 sequence reads: CSAAPTTDHGYTF. The CDR3 nucleotides read TGCAGTGCCGCCCCGACAACAGATCATGGCTACACCTTC.

This clonotype was seen a handful of times. CDR3 protein: CASSLKGAPSSYNEQFF. As DNA, the CDR3 is TGTGCCAGCAGTTTAAAGGGGGCCCCGAGCTCCTACAATGAGCAGTTCTTC. The chain couples TRBV12-3 or TRBV12-4 to TRBJ2-1, with TRBD1 identical over 7 bases. The J segment lost 0 bases and the V segment lost 2 bases, leaving 7 bases of the junction unmatched. The CDR3 sequence is 17 residues long.

The J gene is TRBJ1-4, the V gene TRBV15; no reliable D call. From germline, CDR1 is LNHNV and CDR2 YYDKDF (reference sequence). V lost 9 bases and J lost 4, with 15 bases in between. This CDR3 is 14 amino acids long. CDR3 sequence: CATKLPRLNEKLFF. CDR3 bases: TGTGCCACGAAACTCCCACGCCTTAATGAAAAACTGTTTTTT.

The V and J genes are TRBV6-2 or TRBV6-3 and TRBJ2-7; D is ambiguous. Trimming took off 5 bases at V and 2 bases at J, with 13 bases between the two ends. Looked up from germline, CDR1 is MNHEY and CDR2 is SVGEGT. CDR3 length: 14 amino acids. The CDR3 DNA reads as TGTGCCAGCAGTCCCCAGCAAAAAACCTACGAGCAGTACTTC. This sequence encodes CASSPQQKTYEQYF.

This chain connects TRBV28 to TRBJ2-3, with TRBD2 matching over 11 bases. Per germline, CDR1 MDHEN and CDR2 SYDVKM. The CDR3 is 16 residues long. With V trimmed by 3 bases and J by 6 bases, 8 bases remained unmatched. The CDR3: CASSLSTSGGRDTQYF. CDR3 in DNA: TGTGCCAGCAGTTTGTCAACTAGCGGGGGCCGGGATACGCAGTATTTT.

The CDR3 spells CASTFGLAGAYNEQFF. CDR3 DNA sequence: TGCGCCAGCACCTTCGGACTAGCGGGAGCCTACAATGAGCAGTTCTTC. The chain combines TRBV5-1 with TRBJ2-1; 13 bases map to TRBD2. The germline gives CDR1 SGHRS, CDR2 YFSETQ. This CDR3 is built from 16 residues. The V segment lost 6 bases and the J segment 2 bases; nucleotides outside the gene matches: 5.

The gene calls are TRBV6-1 and TRBJ2-1; 12 bases are shared with TRBD2. The length of the CDR3 is 14 residues. CDR1 is MNHNS and CDR2 is SASEGT in the germline V gene. Trimming at V came to 9 bases and at J to 8 bases, leaving 8 bases not matched to a gene. The CDR3 DNA sequence: TGTGCCAGTGCGGGCCTAGCGGGGGGGGATGAGCAGTTCTTC. Its translation is CASAGLAGGDEQFF.

J is TRBJ1-3 and V is TRBV5-1; D is undetermined. Germline V gives CDR1 SGHRS, CDR2 YFSETQ. V lost 4 bases and J 1 base, leaving 9 bases between the germline ends. The CDR3 runs to 14 residues. The DNA for the CDR3 is TGCGCCAGCAGCACGAGCCCTTCTGGAAACACCATATATTTT. This encodes CASSTSPSGNTIYF. Using reference TRBV5-1 and TRBJ1-3 for the parts outside the CDR3, the full variable domain is KAGVTQTPRYLIKTRGQQVTLSCSPISGHRSVSWYQQTPGQGLQFLFEYFSETQRNKGNFPGRFSGRQFSNSRSEMNVSTLELGDSALYLCASSTSPSGNTIYFGEGSWLTVV.

This clonotype was found a few times. The chain is built from TRBV6-1 and TRBJ2-1; 8 nucleotides line up with TRBD2. The CDR3 extends over 16 amino acids. Trimming cost V 2 bases and J 4 bases; bases outside gene matches: 7. The germline gives CDR1 MNHNS, CDR2 SASEGT. The CDR3 bases are TGTGCCAGCAGTGAAAGGCGGGGGGCCCGTTACAATGAGCAGTTCTTC. This sequence encodes CASSERRGARYNEQFF.

This clonotype was counted between two and nine times. The chain carries TRBV4-2 and TRBJ1-5; possible D gene TRBD1, 5 bases. CDR3 length equals 14 residues. Trimming removed 5 bases at V and 2 bases at J, with 10 bases between. Per germline, CDR1 LGHNA and CDR2 YNFKEQ. The CDR3 here is CASSGRQRNQPQHF. CDR3 sequence (DNA): TGTGCCAGCAGCGGGCGACAGCGCAATCAGCCCCAGCATTTT.